These 5 T cell receptor beta chains originate from one sample sequenced in a study of shared clonotypes between healthy human individuals. Clones were read by immunoSEQ multiplex PCR, and TCRdb kept only the in-frame ones, dropping some. Among hundreds of thousands of clones listed, approximately 96% were seen once. Naive CD8 cells were CD45RO-negative, positively selected for CCR7, excluding terminally differentiated effector memory CD45RA+ cells. The sequencing sample was made of naive CD8+ T cells sorted from blood. The receptors derive from a young woman in good health.

This clone was seen more than once but under ten times. The V gene is TRBV13, the J gene TRBJ2-7; D is uncertain. Trimming removed 5 bases from V and 7 bases from J, with 15 bases in between. Germline CDR1 is PRHDT and CDR2 is FYEKMQ (reference sequence). CDR3 length: 13 amino acids. Here the CDR3 DNA reads TGTGCCAGCAGCACTCGACTGGTAGGGGAGCAGTACTTC. Translated, it gives CASSTRLVGEQYF.

Points on this clone: Other DNA sequences in the sample encode the same CDR3. The V call is TRBV6-5, the J call TRBJ2-5, with 8 positions matching TRBD2. This CDR3 is built from 13 residues. The germline gives CDR1 MNHEY, CDR2 SVGAGI. V trimming: 4 bases; J trimming: 5 bases; junction bases outside the gene matches: 3. In nucleotides, the CDR3 is TGTGCCAGCAGTTTGGGACTAGGGGAGACCCAGTACTTC. This codes for CASSLGLGETQYF.

The chain has TRBV5-5 and TRBJ2-7, with TRBD2 as a possible D gene (6 bases). The CDR3 extends over 13 amino acids. Trimming took off 0 bases at V and 4 bases at J, with 8 bases between the two ends. Germline-derived CDR1 and CDR2 are SGHKS and YYEKEE (reference sequence). The chain's CDR3 is CASSLAGVYEQYF. The DNA for the CDR3 is TGTGCCAGCAGCTTGGCGGGAGTTTACGAGCAGTACTTC.

CDR3 nucleotides: TGTGCCAGCAGCTTAGGCGCCAGGGGGAATTATTCACCCCTCCACTTT. This encodes CASSLGARGNYSPLHF. The V gene is TRBV13, the J gene TRBJ1-6; 7 bases map to TRBD1. This CDR3 has 16 residues. The germline V gene encodes CDR1 PRHDT and CDR2 FYEKMQ (reference sequence). The junction had 7 bases not matched to a gene; V was cut back by 0 bases and J by 8 bases.

The chain has TRBV25-1 and TRBJ2-7; D is unclear. Between the trimmed V and J ends, which lost 4 bases and 2 bases, there was a span of 9 bases. Germline values: CDR1 MGHDK, CDR2 SYGVNS. There are 13 residues in the CDR3. This CDR3 reads CASSALGAYEQYF. The CDR3, as DNA: TGTGCCAGCAGTGCCCTAGGCGCCTACGAGCAGTACTTC.